The 10 T cell receptor beta chains given below trace back to one sample, sequenced in a study of blood T cell repertoires in COVID-19. Profiled with immunoSEQ multiplex PCR; TCRdb holds only in-frame clones, not every one. The sample shows roughly 420,000 clones, roughly 90% of them seen only once. Sequences were obtained from PBMCs or T cells enriched from blood (not recorded which). These receptors all stem from a woman aged 30 to 39 with acute COVID-19.

J is TRBJ2-3 and V is TRBV30, with no clear D. The germline V gene encodes CDR1 GTSNPN and CDR2 SVGIG (reference sequence). This CDR3 has 13 residues. V shed 4 bases and J shed 2 bases, with 10 bases lying between them. The CDR3 DNA reads TGTGCCTGGAATGCGGTTTCCACAGATACGCAGTATTTT. Its protein product is CAWNAVSTDTQYF.

V and J are TRBV5-1 and TRBJ2-3; D gene unclear. The CDR3 has 12 residues. V dropped 0 bases and J dropped 6 bases, with 5 bases sitting between them. CDR1 SGHRS and CDR2 YFSETQ come from the germline V gene. In DNA, the CDR3 is TGCGCCAGCAGCTTGGCCCGGGATACGCAGTATTTT. This sequence encodes CASSLARDTQYF. The whole variable domain, remainder taken from reference TRBV5-1 and TRBJ2-3, is KAGVTQTPRYLIKTRGQQVTLSCSPISGHRSVSWYQQTPGQGLQFLFEYFSETQRNKGNFPGRFSGRQFSNSRSEMNVSTLELGDSALYLCASSLARDTQYFGPGTRLTVL.

The count of this clone is one. This chain links TRBV4-1 with TRBJ2-3; 8 bases line up with TRBD2. The CDR3 spans 18 residues. The germline V gene encodes CDR1 MGHRA and CDR2 YSYEKL. J was trimmed by 3 bases and V by 0 bases; bases with no gene match: 11. CDR3 nucleotide sequence: TGCGCCAGCAGCCAAGATGGTGGGGCGGGGGGTGTAACAGATACGCAGTATTTT. Its translation: CASSQDGGAGGVTDTQYF.

The chain links TRBV19 to TRBJ2-2; the match to TRBD2 covers 10 bases. V was clipped by 7 bases and J by 1 base; unmatched bases: 15. Per germline, CDR1 LNHDA and CDR2 SQIVND (reference sequence). The CDR3 is made up of 19 amino acids. In DNA, the CDR3 is TGTGCCAGTACCACATTCTCGCCCTCTAGCGGGGGGAACACCGGGGAGCTGTTTTTT. This codes for CASTTFSPSSGGNTGELFF. Using reference TRBV19 and TRBJ2-2 for the parts outside the CDR3, the full variable domain is DGGITQSPKYLFRKEGQNVTLSCEQNLNHDAMYWYRQDPGQGLRLIYYSQIVNDFQKGDIAEGYSVSREKKESFPLTVTSAQKNPTAFYLCASTTFSPSSGGNTGELFFGEGSRLTVL.

The genes are TRBV6-5 and TRBJ1-4, with TRBD1 matching 7 bases. After removal of 0 bases from V and 8 bases from J, the junction contained 6 bases not matched to a gene. Germline V gene lookup returns CDR1 MNHEY and CDR2 SVGAGI. CDR3 length equals 15 residues. DNA for the CDR3: TGTGCCAGCAGTTACTCGCCCGGGACAGCCGAAAAACTGTTTTTT. Amino acids: CASSYSPGTAEKLFF.

The chain is built from TRBV11-2 and TRBJ2-7, with D unresolved. The CDR3 runs 16 residues. Trimming shortened V by 3 bases and J by 3 bases, and 18 bases separated the two germline ends. Per germline, CDR1 SGHAT and CDR2 FQNNGV. The DNA of the CDR3 is TGTGCCAGCAGCTTCTTGAGTGGGCAACTGCACTACGAGCAGTACTTC. Residues: CASSFLSGQLHYEQYF.

This clone was found once. This chain connects TRBV19 to TRBJ1-4; D might be TRBD1 (6 bases). There are 17 residues in the CDR3. V was trimmed by 5 bases and J by 7 bases, leaving 23 bases between them. In germline, CDR1 is LNHDA, CDR2 SQIVND (reference sequence). Here the CDR3 reads CASSATPSTGPLEKLFF. The CDR3 DNA is TGTGCCAGTAGTGCAACGCCGTCGACAGGACCGCTTGAAAAACTGTTTTTT.

The chain joins TRBV29-1 to TRBJ1-1, with D possibly matching TRBD1 (5 bases). Germline values: CDR1 SQVTM, CDR2 ANQGSEA. The CDR3 consists of 11 residues. Here the CDR3 reads CTIGGDTEAFF. CDR3 sequence (DNA): TGCACCATCGGGGGGGACACTGAAGCTTTCTTT. The whole variable domain, filled in from reference TRBV29-1 and TRBJ1-1, reads SAVISQKPSRDICQRGTSLTIQCQVDSQVTMMFWYRQQPGQSLTLIATANQGSEATYESGFVIDKFPISRPNLTFSTLTVSNMSPEDSSIYLCTIGGDTEAFFGQGTRLTVV.

The chain employs TRBV11-2 and TRBJ2-7; 9 positions agree with TRBD2. Germline CDR1 and CDR2: SGHAT and FQNNGV. V dropped 5 bases and J dropped 7; count of bases not matched to a gene: 12. The CDR3 has 15 amino acids. DNA for the CDR3: TGTGCCAGCAGCCCCTGGGGCGGGGGGGCGGATGAGCAGTACTTC. Its protein product is CASSPWGGGADEQYF.

This chain connects TRBV18 to TRBJ1-6, with 10 bases that match TRBD1. The germline CDR1 and CDR2 sequences are KGHSH and LQKENI. The J segment lost 1 base and the V segment lost 5 bases, leaving 2 bases of the junction unmatched. The length of the CDR3 is 16 residues. CDR3 DNA sequence: TGTGCCAGCTCAAGGACAGGGGGGTCCTATAATTCACCCCTCCACTTT. Its protein is CASSRTGGSYNSPLHF.